The 28 T cell receptor beta chains presented below share a single source sample, sequenced in a study of cytomegalovirus exposure and HLA in healthy donors (TCRdb year 2017). Library preparation used the immunoSEQ multiplex PCR assay. TCRdb took over this immuneACCESS table, retaining in-frame rearrangements with V and J assigned. Such tables are incomplete; in checked studies, under half of the missing clones stem from an unresolved V gene, and the remainder is unexplained. The table for this sample lists 100,000 to 150,000 clones; roughly 88% of them were counted only once. The ten largest make up around 2% of the sample. The sample taken for sequencing was PBMCs. The receptors here all came from a man younger than 35 in good health and CMV-seronegative.

As for this clone: The same CDR3 is also encoded by other DNA sequences in this sample. This chain uses TRBV18 with TRBJ2-7; D gene uncertain. V shed 3 bases and J shed 0 bases, with 3 bases lying between them. The germline CDR1 and CDR2 sequences are KGHSH and LQKENI. The CDR3 is made up of 12 amino acids. CDR3 coding DNA: TGTGCCAGCTCACCCAGCTCCTACGAGCAGTACTTC. Its protein is CASSPSSYEQYF.

The chain links TRBV7-2 to TRBJ1-4; weak D call: TRBD1 (5 bases). The V gene's germline CDR1 is SGHTA and CDR2 FQGNSA. The CDR3 has 15 amino acids. The V end was cut by 4 bases, the J end by 8 bases, with 17 bases between. As DNA, the CDR3 is TGTGCCAGCAGCTCCGTCGCGGGGGTCGGGGAAAAACTGTTTTTT. Protein sequence: CASSSVAGVGEKLFF.

This rearrangement joins TRBV7-2 to TRBJ2-5, with D possibly matching TRBD1 (6 bases). The V end was cut by 4 bases, the J end by 5 bases, with 17 bases between. CDR3 size: 15 residues. Germline CDR1 SGHTA, CDR2 FQGNSA. The CDR3 sequence is CASSSQIVGAETQYF. The DNA of the CDR3 is TGTGCCAGCAGCTCCCAAATTGTGGGGGCGGAGACCCAGTACTTC.

Turning to this clone: This same CDR3 is encoded by further DNA sequences in the sample. The rearrangement uses TRBV30 and TRBJ2-1; perhaps TRBD2 as D (5 bases). The CDR3 has 13 residues. Germline values: CDR1 GTSNPN, CDR2 SVGIG (reference sequence). Trimming took off 2 bases at V and 5 bases at J, with 10 bases between the two ends. CDR3 DNA sequence: TGTGCCTGGAGTCGAGGGAGTGACAATGAGCAGTTCTTC. This gives the protein CAWSRGSDNEQFF.

The chain's CDR3 is CASSLAGGLNTGELFF. The DNA for the CDR3 is TGTGCCAGCAGCTTAGCTGGCGGCCTGAACACCGGGGAGCTGTTTTTT. The rearrangement uses TRBV7-2 and TRBJ2-2; D not certain. Germline V gives CDR1 SGHTA, CDR2 FQGNSA. This CDR3 spans 16 amino acids. V dropped 0 bases and J dropped 1 base, with 9 bases sitting between them.

The chain recombines TRBV23-1 with TRBJ2-7, with D possibly being TRBD1 (5 bases). TRBV23-1 is sorted into the ORF group, with uncertain function. This CDR3 is built from 12 residues. The V end lost 11 bases, the J end lost 1 base, and 12 bases lay between the germline ends. The CDR3 region has the DNA TGCGCCGAGCCGCCAGGGTCCTACGAGCAGTACTTC. Protein: CAEPPGSYEQYF.

The chain employs TRBV6-1 and TRBJ2-3; tentative D call: TRBD1 (6 bases). Germline V lookup: CDR1 MNHNS, CDR2 SASEGT. V was clipped by 5 bases and J by 1 base, with 7 bases between them. This CDR3 is 13 amino acids long. CDR3 sequence: CASSRTGTDTQYF. The DNA for the CDR3 is TGTGCCAGCAGTAGGACAGGCACAGATACGCAGTATTTT.

The chain recombines TRBV11-3 with TRBJ1-1; 7 nucleotides line up with TRBD1. V dropped 7 bases and J dropped 1; count of bases not matched to a gene: 9. Germline lookup yields CDR1 SGHNT and CDR2 YENEEA. The CDR3 is made up of 15 amino acids. The CDR3 DNA is TGTGCCAGCAACTCACAGGGGTCGGGGAACACTGAAGCTTTCTTT. It encodes CASNSQGSGNTEAFF.

This clone was picked up a small number of times. This chain connects TRBV19 to TRBJ1-5; D perhaps matches TRBD1 (5 bases). Germline V lookup: CDR1 LNHDA, CDR2 SQIVND (reference sequence). CDR3 length equals 14 residues. V was cut by 11 bases and J by 9 bases, with 23 bases left in between. The chain's CDR3 is CAVAGQAQIGPQHF. DNA for the CDR3: TGTGCCGTCGCAGGGCAGGCCCAGATTGGGCCCCAGCATTTT.

The genes are TRBV7-2 and TRBJ2-3, with 8 bases fitting TRBD2. This CDR3 has 17 amino acids. Germline CDR1 is SGHTA and CDR2 is FQGNSA. The ends lost 5 bases at V and 0 bases at J; junction bases unmatched: 10. The CDR3 sequence: CASSLRGGGTSTDTQYF. The CDR3 nucleotides are TGTGCCAGCAGCCTCCGGGGCGGGGGGACTAGCACAGATACGCAGTATTTT.

The chain employs TRBV6-6 and TRBJ2-7, with D perhaps TRBD1 (5 bases). The length of the CDR3 is 13 residues. Trimming removed 5 bases at V and 1 base at J, with 9 bases between. Germline CDR1 and CDR2: MNHNY and SVGAGI (reference sequence). The CDR3 sequence: CASSAGYSYEQYF. Written as DNA, the CDR3 is TGTGCCAGCAGTGCAGGGTATTCCTACGAGCAGTACTTC.

The rearrangement links TRBV28 to TRBJ2-7; 8 bases match TRBD1. With V trimmed by 5 bases and J by 4 bases, 4 bases remained unmatched. The CDR3 is 13 residues long. Germline V gene sequence: CDR1 MDHEN, CDR2 SYDVKM. The CDR3 bases are TGTGCCAGCAGTCCGGGACAGGATTACGAGCAGTACTTC. Its protein is CASSPGQDYEQYF.

This rearrangement joins TRBV7-2 to TRBJ2-3, with a possible D match to TRBD2 (6 bases). Germline V CDR1 and CDR2: SGHTA, FQGNSA. The V end lost 7 bases, the J end lost 2 bases, and 13 bases lay between the germline ends. This CDR3 has 14 amino acids. CDR3 DNA: TGTGCCAGCAAAGTAGCGGCGGACACAGATACGCAGTATTTT. It is translated as CASKVAADTDTQYF. The variable domain in full, with the rest retrieved from reference TRBV7-2 and TRBJ2-3, is GAGVSQSPSNKVTEKGKDVELRCDPISGHTALYWYRQSLGQGLEFLIYFQGNSAPDKSGLPSDRFSAERTGGSVSTLTIQRTQQEDSAVYLCASKVAADTDTQYFGPGTRLTVL.

The rearrangement links TRBV13 to TRBJ2-7, with 7 bases identical to TRBD1. V was clipped by 4 bases and J by 0 bases; unmatched bases: 3. CDR1 and CDR2 from the germline V gene are PRHDT and FYEKMQ (reference sequence). The length of the CDR3 is 14 residues. The CDR3 loop reads CASSSGQHSYEQYF. DNA of the CDR3: TGTGCCAGCAGCTCGGGACAGCACTCCTACGAGCAGTACTTC.

The rearrangement uses TRBV2 and TRBJ2-3; 7 bases agree with TRBD1. With 7 bases clipped from V and 5 bases from J, the junction kept 6 bases outside the gene matches. Germline V gives CDR1 SNHLY, CDR2 FYNNEI. There are 13 residues in the CDR3. This CDR3 is CASNRDRIDTQYF. In DNA, the CDR3 is TGTGCCAGCAACCGGGACAGAATAGATACGCAGTATTTT.

This clone was counted once. The chain uses TRBV4-3 and TRBJ2-1; D perhaps matches TRBD1 (6 bases). Germline-derived CDR1 and CDR2 are LGHNA and YSLEER. The V end lost 0 bases, the J end lost 2 bases, and 8 bases lay between the germline ends. This CDR3 spans 15 amino acids. The CDR3 nucleotides are TGCGCCAGCAGCCAAGATAGGGACACCTACAATGAGCAGTTCTTC. The encoded protein is CASSQDRDTYNEQFF.

This sequence joins TRBV19 and TRBJ2-7; 12 bases map to TRBD1. CDR1 is LNHDA and CDR2 is SQIVND in the germline V gene (reference sequence). Trimming took 3 bases from V and 3 from J; bases not matched to a gene: 6. The CDR3 sequence is 16 residues long. The CDR3 protein is CASSIAGTGGVYEQYF. CDR3 nucleotides: TGTGCCAGTAGTATCGCCGGGACAGGGGGCGTCTACGAGCAGTACTTC.

The genes are TRBV6-6 and TRBJ1-1; 7 nucleotides match TRBD1. CDR3 length: 14 residues. The ends lost 5 bases at V and 6 bases at J; junction bases unmatched: 9. The germline CDR1 and CDR2 sequences are MNHNY and SVGAGI (reference sequence). The CDR3: CASSTDRVGAEAFF. CDR3 DNA: TGTGCCAGCAGTACAGACAGGGTTGGCGCTGAAGCTTTCTTT.

This clone was counted a few times. V gene TRBV6-1 combines with J gene TRBJ2-7; D is unresolved. With 3 bases removed from V and 6 bases from J, the gap between germline ends came to 12 bases. The CDR3 length is 13 residues. CDR1 and CDR2 (germline): MNHNS, SASEGT. The CDR3 DNA is TGTGCCAGCAGTGATCCCGAGCCTGGCGAGCAGTACTTC. It specifies CASSDPEPGEQYF.

CDR3 loop: CASSWTGTNTEAFF. The CDR3 DNA reads TGCGCCAGCAGCTGGACAGGGACCAACACTGAAGCTTTCTTT. V gene TRBV5-1 combines with J gene TRBJ1-1; 8 nucleotides agree with TRBD1. Trimming took 3 bases from V and 2 from J; bases not matched to a gene: 3. This CDR3 is 14 amino acids long. The germline V gene has CDR1 SGHRS and CDR2 YFSETQ.

This chain connects TRBV7-2 to TRBJ1-1; possible D gene TRBD1, 6 bases. Trimming removed 1 base from V and 2 bases from J, with 8 bases in between. Germline loops: CDR1 SGHTA, CDR2 FQGNSA. The CDR3 extends over 14 amino acids. This CDR3 is CASSLGRGNTEAFF. The CDR3, as DNA: TGTGCCAGCAGCTTAGGCAGGGGAAACACTGAAGCTTTCTTT.

The chain carries TRBV30 and TRBJ1-1; no definite D call. This CDR3 is 10 amino acids long. V lost 1 base and J 11 bases, leaving 8 bases between the germline ends. Germline V gives CDR1 GTSNPN, CDR2 SVGIG (reference sequence). In nucleotides, the CDR3 is TGTGCCTGGAGTGGCTGGCGGGCTTTCTTT. This gives the protein CAWSGWRAFF. The full variable domain, its missing parts supplied by reference TRBV30 and TRBJ1-1, is SQTIHQWPATLVQPVGSPLSLECTVEGTSNPNLYWYRQAAGRGLQLLFYSVGIGQISSEVPQNLSASRPQDRQFILSSKKLLLSDSGFYLCAWSGWRAFFGQGTRLTVV.

V is TRBV5-4 and J is TRBJ1-1; 7 positions agree with TRBD1. The CDR3 sequence is 19 residues long. V was clipped by 3 bases and J by 2 bases; unmatched bases: 19. Looked up from germline, CDR1 is SGHNT and CDR2 is YYREEE (reference sequence). CDR3 in DNA: TGTGCCAGCAGCTCGGGCGGTAGAGGGGGCGCTACAGGAAACACTGAAGCTTTCTTT. Protein sequence: CASSSGGRGGATGNTEAFF.

The V gene is TRBV4-1, the J gene TRBJ1-1; perhaps TRBD1 as D (6 bases). This CDR3 region has 12 residues. The germline CDR1 and CDR2 sequences are MGHRA and YSYEKL. V lost 2 bases and J 10 bases, leaving 11 bases between the germline ends. The CDR3 coding sequence is TGCGCCAGCAGCCAAACAGGGAGTGGAGCTTTCTTT. Amino acid sequence: CASSQTGSGAFF.

The chain combines TRBV5-6 with TRBJ1-2; 10 bases align to TRBD1. Germline CDR1 is SGHDT and CDR2 is YYEEEE. The CDR3 has 15 residues. V was pared by 2 bases and J by 7 bases, with 8 bases of the junction left unmatched. The chain's CDR3 is CASSLPGQGNRGYTF. The CDR3 DNA is TGTGCCAGCAGCTTACCGGGACAGGGGAACCGTGGCTACACCTTC.

The chain couples TRBV13 to TRBJ1-4; weak D call: TRBD1 (5 bases). Germline loops: CDR1 PRHDT, CDR2 FYEKMQ (reference sequence). The CDR3 totals 13 residues. Trimming took 1 base from V and 8 from J, leaving 8 bases between them. Written as DNA, the CDR3 is TGTGCCAGCAGCTTAGAAGGGGCCGAAAAACTGTTTTTT. This gives the protein CASSLEGAEKLFF.

The V call is TRBV7-2, the J call TRBJ2-7, with TRBD2 matching over 7 bases. The CDR3 covers 13 residues. V was pared by 10 bases and J by 5 bases, with 11 bases of the junction left unmatched. The germline gives CDR1 SGHTA, CDR2 FQGNSA. CDR3 sequence reads: CATRLASSNEQYF. The CDR3 DNA is TGTGCCACCCGACTAGCTTCGAGCAACGAGCAGTACTTC.

The chain is built from TRBV11-2 and TRBJ2-7; D perhaps matches TRBD1 (6 bases). Between the trimmed V and J ends, which lost 6 bases and 6 bases, there was a span of 15 bases. Germline V gives CDR1 SGHAT, CDR2 FQNNGV. The CDR3 sequence is 13 residues long. The CDR3 sequence is CASRPTGSGEQYF. DNA for the CDR3: TGTGCCAGCAGACCAACAGGGTCGGGCGAGCAGTACTTC.